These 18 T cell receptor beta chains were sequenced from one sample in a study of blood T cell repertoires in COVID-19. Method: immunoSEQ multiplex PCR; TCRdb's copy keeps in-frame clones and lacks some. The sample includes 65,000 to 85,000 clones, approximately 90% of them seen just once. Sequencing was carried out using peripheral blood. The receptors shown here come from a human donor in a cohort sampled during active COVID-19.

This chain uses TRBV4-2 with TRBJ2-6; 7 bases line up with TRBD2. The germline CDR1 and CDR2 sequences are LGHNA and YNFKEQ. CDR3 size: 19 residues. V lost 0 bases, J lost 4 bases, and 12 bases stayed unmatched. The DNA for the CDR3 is TGTGCCAGCAGCCAAGATTTTAGCGGGCCCCGGCGGGGGGCCAACGTCCTGACTTTC. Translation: CASSQDFSGPRRGANVLTF.

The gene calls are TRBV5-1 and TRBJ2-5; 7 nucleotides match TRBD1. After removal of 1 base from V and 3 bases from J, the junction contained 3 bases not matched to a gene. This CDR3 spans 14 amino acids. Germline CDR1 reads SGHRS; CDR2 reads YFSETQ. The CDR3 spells CASSLSTGEETQYF. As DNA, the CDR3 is TGCGCCAGCAGCTTGTCAACAGGGGAAGAGACCCAGTACTTC.

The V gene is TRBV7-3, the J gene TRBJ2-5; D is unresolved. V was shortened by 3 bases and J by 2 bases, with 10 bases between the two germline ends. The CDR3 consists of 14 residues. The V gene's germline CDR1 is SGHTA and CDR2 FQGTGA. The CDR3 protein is CASSLKADQETQYF. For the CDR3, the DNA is TGTGCCAGCAGCTTGAAGGCGGATCAAGAGACCCAGTACTTC.

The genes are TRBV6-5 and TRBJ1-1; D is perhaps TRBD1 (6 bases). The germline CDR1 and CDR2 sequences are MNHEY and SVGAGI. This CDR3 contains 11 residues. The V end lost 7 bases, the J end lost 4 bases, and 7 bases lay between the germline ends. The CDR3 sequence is CASIGGTEAFF. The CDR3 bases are TGTGCCAGCATAGGGGGCACTGAAGCTTTCTTT.

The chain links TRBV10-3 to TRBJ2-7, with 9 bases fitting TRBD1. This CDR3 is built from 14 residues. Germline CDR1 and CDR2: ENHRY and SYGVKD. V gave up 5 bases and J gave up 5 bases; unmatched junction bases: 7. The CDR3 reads CAISTGTGLHEQYF. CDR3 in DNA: TGTGCCATCAGTACCGGGACAGGGCTACACGAGCAGTACTTC.

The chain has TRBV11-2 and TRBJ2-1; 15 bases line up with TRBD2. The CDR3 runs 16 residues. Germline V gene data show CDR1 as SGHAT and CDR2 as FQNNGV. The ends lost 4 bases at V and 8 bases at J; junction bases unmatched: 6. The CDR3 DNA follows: TGTGCCAGCAGCTCCAGGACTAGCGGGGGGGCCCATGAGCAGTTCTTC. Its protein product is CASSSRTSGGAHEQFF.

CDR3 in amino acids: CASSQDNSQETQYF. CDR3 bases: TGCGCCAGCAGCCAAGATAACAGTCAAGAGACCCAGTACTTC. The chain is built from TRBV4-3 and TRBJ2-5; D is uncertain. CDR1 LGHNA and CDR2 YSLEER come from the germline V gene. This CDR3 is built from 14 residues. The V gene lost 0 bases and the J gene lost 2 bases, with 7 bases spanning the gap.

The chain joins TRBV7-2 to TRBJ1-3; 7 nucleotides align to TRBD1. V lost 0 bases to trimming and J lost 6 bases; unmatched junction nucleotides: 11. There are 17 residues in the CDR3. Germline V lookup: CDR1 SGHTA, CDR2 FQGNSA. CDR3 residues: CASSLAAGTEFINTIYF. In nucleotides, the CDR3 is TGTGCCAGCAGCTTAGCAGCCGGGACAGAATTTATAAACACCATATATTTT.

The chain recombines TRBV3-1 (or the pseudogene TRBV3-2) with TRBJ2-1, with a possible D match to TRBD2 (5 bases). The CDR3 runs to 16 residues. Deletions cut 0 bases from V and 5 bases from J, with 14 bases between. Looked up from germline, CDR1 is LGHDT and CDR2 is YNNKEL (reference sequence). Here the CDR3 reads CASSQDLLVPNNEQFF. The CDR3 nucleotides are TGTGCCAGCAGCCAAGATCTACTAGTGCCAAACAATGAGCAGTTCTTC.

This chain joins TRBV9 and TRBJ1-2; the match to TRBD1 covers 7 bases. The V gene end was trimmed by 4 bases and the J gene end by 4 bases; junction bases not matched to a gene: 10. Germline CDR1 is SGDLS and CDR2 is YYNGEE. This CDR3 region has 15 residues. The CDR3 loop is CASSSTTGSAYGYTF. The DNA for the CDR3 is TGTGCCAGCAGCTCCACGACAGGGTCGGCCTATGGCTACACCTTC.

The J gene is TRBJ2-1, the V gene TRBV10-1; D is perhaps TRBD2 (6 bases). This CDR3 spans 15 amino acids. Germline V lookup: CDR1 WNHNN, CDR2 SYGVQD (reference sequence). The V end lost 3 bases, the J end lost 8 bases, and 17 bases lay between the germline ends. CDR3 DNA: TGCGCCAGCAGTGAATCGCTAGCGACTTGGGATGAGCAGTTCTTC. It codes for CASSESLATWDEQFF.

CDR3 loop: CASSQVVGTPYNEQFF. The CDR3 DNA sequence: TGTGCCAGCAGCCAAGTAGTAGGGACTCCCTACAATGAGCAGTTCTTC. V and J are TRBV3-1 (or the pseudogene TRBV3-2) and TRBJ2-1, with D tentatively TRBD2 (6 bases). CDR3 length equals 16 residues. CDR1 is LGHDT, CDR2 YNNKEL, per germline (reference sequence). Trimming removed 1 base at V and 2 bases at J, with 12 bases between.

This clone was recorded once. DNA for the CDR3: TGCGCCAGCAGCTTAACAGATTACGAGCAGTACTTC. Its protein is CASSLTDYEQYF. The gene calls are TRBV5-1 and TRBJ2-7; D call uncertain. V was trimmed by 2 bases and J by 4 bases, leaving 7 bases between them. The CDR3 spans 12 residues. The germline gives CDR1 SGHRS, CDR2 YFSETQ.

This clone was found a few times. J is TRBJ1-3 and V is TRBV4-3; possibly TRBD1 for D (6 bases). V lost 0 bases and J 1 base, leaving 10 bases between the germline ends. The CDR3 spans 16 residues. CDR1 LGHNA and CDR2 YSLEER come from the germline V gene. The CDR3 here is CASSQDVTGSGNTIYF. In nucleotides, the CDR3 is TGCGCCAGCAGCCAAGATGTCACAGGGTCTGGAAACACCATATATTTT.

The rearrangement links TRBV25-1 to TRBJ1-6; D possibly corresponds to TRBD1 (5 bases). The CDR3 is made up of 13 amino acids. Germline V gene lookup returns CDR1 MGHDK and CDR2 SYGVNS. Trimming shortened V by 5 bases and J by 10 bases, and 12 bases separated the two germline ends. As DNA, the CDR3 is TGTGCCAGCAGTAACCAGGGTAGATCACCCCTCCACTTT. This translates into CASSNQGRSPLHF.

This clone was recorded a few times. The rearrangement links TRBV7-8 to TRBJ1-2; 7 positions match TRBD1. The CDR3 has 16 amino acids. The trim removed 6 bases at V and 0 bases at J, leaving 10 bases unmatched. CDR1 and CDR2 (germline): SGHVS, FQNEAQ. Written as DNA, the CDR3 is TGTGCCAGCAGGTCCAAAACAGGGGACCCTAACTATGGCTACACCTTC. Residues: CASRSKTGDPNYGYTF.

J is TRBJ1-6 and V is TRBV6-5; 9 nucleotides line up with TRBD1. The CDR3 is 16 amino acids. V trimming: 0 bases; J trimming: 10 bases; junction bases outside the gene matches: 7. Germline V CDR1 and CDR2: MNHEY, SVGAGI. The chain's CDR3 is CASSYSGGQGWSPLHF. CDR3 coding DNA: TGTGCCAGCAGTTACTCGGGGGGACAGGGTTGGTCACCCCTCCACTTT.

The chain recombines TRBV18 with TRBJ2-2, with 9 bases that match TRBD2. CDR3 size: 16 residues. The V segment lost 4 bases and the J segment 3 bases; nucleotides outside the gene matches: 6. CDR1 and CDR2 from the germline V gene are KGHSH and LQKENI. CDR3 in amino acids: CASSQSSGADTGELFF. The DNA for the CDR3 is TGTGCCAGCTCACAGTCTAGCGGGGCCGACACCGGGGAGCTGTTTTTT.